The rows below give T cell receptor beta chains drawn from one sample of a study of blood T cell repertoires in COVID-19. Some clones are missing from TCRdb's copy, which holds only in-frame ones; the method was immunoSEQ multiplex PCR. The sample yields some 57,000 clones, roughly 86% seen once. The sample consisted of peripheral blood. Source of these receptors: a man between 65 and 85 years old with acute or convalescent COVID-19. Each CDR3 is given with its conserved first and last residue. A D gene is named only where the DNA matches it firmly. Size is stated for part of the rows, as once, few or many counts, or as a class when the clone is expanded.

clone_size d_call cdr3_length j_call v_call cdr3_aa cdr3_nt
- TRBD2 16 TRBJ2-7 TRBV7-8 CASSPNTGTSGYEQYF TGTGCCAGCAGCCCAAATACGGGGACTAGCGGTTACGAGCAGTACTTC
few TRBD2 14 TRBJ2-2 TRBV19 CASIQRERTGELFF TGTGCCAGTATCCAGCGGGAGCGCACCGGGGAGCTGTTTTTT
- - 12 TRBJ2-7 TRBV3-1/TRBV3-2 CASSQSSYEQYF TGTGCCAGCAGCCAATCATCCTACGAGCAGTACTTC
- TRBD1 14 TRBJ1-5 TRBV2 CASSAGQGHQPQHF TGTGCCAGCAGCGCCGGACAGGGGCATCAGCCCCAGCATTTT
- - 14 TRBJ1-2 TRBV5-6 CASSPLQTGSGYTF TGTGCCAGCAGCCCGCTACAAACAGGGTCTGGCTACACCTTC
- - 13 TRBJ1-6 TRBV5-1 CASSGLAGEPLHF TGCGCCAGCAGCGGGCTTGCCGGCGAACCCCTCCACTTT
once - 15 TRBJ1-4 TRBV25-1 CASSEHVPGDEKLFF TGTGCCAGCAGTGAACACGTCCCGGGGGATGAAAAACTGTTTTTT
- - 16 TRBJ2-3 TRBV28 CASSPPELGSTDTQYF TGTGCCAGCAGCCCCCCCGAGCTCGGGAGTACAGATACGCAGTATTTT
- TRBD2 16 TRBJ2-1 TRBV10-3 CAISDPTSGGRSEQFF TGTGCCATCAGTGACCCAACTAGCGGGGGCAGGAGTGAGCAGTTCTTC
- - 17 TRBJ1-1 TRBV4-1 CASSQPGGRSMNTEAFF TGCGCCAGCAGCCAACCCGGGGGACGGAGCATGAACACTGAAGCTTTCTTT
- TRBD2 15 TRBJ2-1 TRBV28 CASRGRERPGNEQFF TGTGCCAGCAGGGGGCGGGAGCGCCCTGGCAATGAGCAGTTCTTC
- TRBD1 14 TRBJ2-5 TRBV6-1 CASSDWTGVETQYF TGTGCCAGCAGTGATTGGACAGGGGTAGAGACCCAGTACTTC
- - 17 TRBJ2-7 TRBV4-1 CASSQTPGVALPYEQYF TGCGCCAGCAGCCAAACACCGGGGGTAGCGCTGCCTTACGAGCAGTACTTC
- TRBD1 16 TRBJ2-3 TRBV15 CATSIGQGQGADTQYF TGTGCCACCAGCATCGGACAGGGGCAAGGAGCAGATACGCAGTATTTT
- - 12 TRBJ2-5 TRBV3-1/TRBV3-2 CASSPFGETQYF TGTGCCAGCAGCCCCTTCGGGGAGACCCAGTACTTC
- TRBD1 15 TRBJ1-2 TRBV28 CASSFGGTGSFRMGF TGTGCCAGCAGTTTTGGTGGGACAGGGAGTTTCAGGATGGGCTTC
- - 14 TRBJ1-1 TRBV6-6 CASSRGGAHTEAFF TGTGCCAGCAGTCGTGGGGGGGCGCACACTGAAGCTTTCTTT
- - 15 TRBJ1-1 TRBV9 CASSVDPGSLAEAFF TGTGCCAGCAGCGTAGATCCGGGATCTTTAGCTGAAGCTTTCTTT
- TRBD1 16 TRBJ2-1 TRBV25-1 CASSESGRGQDIEQFF TGTGCCAGCAGTGAATCGGGCAGGGGGCAGGACATCGAGCAGTTCTTC
- - 15 TRBJ1-5 TRBV7-8 CASSSRRGGNQPQHF TGTGCCAGCAGCTCCCGCCGGGGGGGCAATCAGCCCCAGCATTTT
- TRBD2 15 TRBJ2-7 TRBV2 CASRETSGSPYEQYF TGTGCCAGCAGGGAGACTAGCGGGAGTCCCTACGAGCAGTACTTC
- - 14 TRBJ2-5 TRBV29-1 CSVLERQYQETQYF TGCAGCGTTTTGGAGCGCCAGTATCAAGAGACCCAGTACTTC
once - 14 TRBJ1-1 TRBV5-1 CASSLDSMNTEAFF TGCGCCAGCAGCTTGGACTCAATGAACACTGAAGCTTTCTTT
- - 18 TRBJ1-1 TRBV12-2 CASRRSQGRPWSGTEAFF TGTGCAAGTCGACGAAGTCAGGGTCGCCCCTGGAGTGGCACTGAAGCTTTCTTT